This passage covers 32 T cell receptor beta chains from one sample sequenced in a study of early T cells in non-severe SARS-CoV-2 infection. TCRdb reanalysed the 5' RACE reads using MiXCR and keeps one entry per CDR3 protein. The table records tens of thousands of distinct CDR3 sequences, around 3.6% of them present only once. Sequenced material: whole blood. These TCRs come from an adult who was a healthcare worker with PCR-confirmed SARS-CoV-2 infection or an uninfected control (not recorded which).

Many counts were recorded for this clonotype. The chain is built from TRBV12-3 or TRBV12-4 and TRBJ2-7, with a weak D call TRBD1 (6 bases). Trimming removed 4 bases from V and 6 bases from J, with 10 bases in between. This CDR3 has 12 residues. The CDR3 spells CASSSQGGEQYF. The DNA for the CDR3 is TGTGCCAGCAGTTCACAGGGTGGCGAGCAGTACTTC.

This clonotype was seen ten or more times. V usage is TRBV6-5 and J usage is TRBJ2-2, with 14 positions matching TRBD2. J gave up 5 bases and V 0 bases, and 8 bases lay outside the gene matches. The V gene's germline CDR1 is MNHEY and CDR2 SVGAGI. The length of the CDR3 is 19 residues. CDR3 DNA sequence: TGTGCCAGCAGTTACTCGGGACTAGCGGGAGCGAGGAGTACCGGGGAGCTGTTTTTT. It is translated as CASSYSGLAGARSTGELFF.

Ten or more counts support this clonotype. This rearrangement joins TRBV7-2 to TRBJ2-5; the D gene is possibly TRBD1 (6 bases). The CDR3 loop spans 14 amino acids. Germline CDR1 and CDR2: SGHTA and FQGNSA. V was trimmed by 1 base and J by 5 bases, leaving 11 bases between them. The CDR3 nucleotides read TGTGCCAGCAGCTTAGGAGGGGGAAAGGAGACCCAGTACTTC. It encodes CASSLGGGKETQYF.

This clonotype appeared many times. The chain joins TRBV18 to TRBJ2-7; either TRBD1 or TRBD2 may fit D (5 bases each). Germline CDR1 is KGHSH and CDR2 is LQKENI. Trimming cost V 3 bases and J 2 bases, with 8 bases left between them. CDR3 length: 13 amino acids. Written as DNA, the CDR3 is TGTGCCAGCTCACCGGGACGAGCCTACGAGCAGTACTTC. Its protein product is CASSPGRAYEQYF.

At least ten counts were recorded for this clonotype. The V gene is TRBV29-1, the J gene TRBJ2-2; no definite D call. There are 13 residues in the CDR3. The germline V gene encodes CDR1 SQVTM and CDR2 ANQGSEA. V gave up 1 base and J gave up 4 bases, with 7 bases separating them. This CDR3 is CSVEGDTTGELFF. The CDR3 DNA sequence: TGCAGCGTTGAAGGAGACACCACCGGGGAGCTGTTTTTT.

This clonotype came up many times. The chain carries TRBV4-2 and TRBJ2-1; 9 nucleotides match TRBD1. Germline trimming cut 3 bases from V and 1 base from J; bases unmatched to any gene: 7. The CDR3 is made up of 17 amino acids. The germline gives CDR1 LGHNA, CDR2 YNFKEQ. Here the CDR3 reads CASSQVTGTGSYNEQFF. CDR3 sequence (DNA): TGTGCCAGCAGCCAGGTGACCGGGACAGGGTCCTACAATGAGCAGTTCTTC.

This clonotype was counted only a few times. The CDR3 loop reads CASSQGRSSGRNYNEQFF. The CDR3 nucleotides are TGCGCCAGCAGCCAGGGAAGGTCTAGCGGGAGGAACTACAATGAGCAGTTCTTC. The chain joins TRBV4-1 to TRBJ2-1, with 11 bases aligning to TRBD2. The CDR3 totals 18 residues. Germline CDR1 is MGHRA and CDR2 is YSYEKL. The V gene end was trimmed by 3 bases and the J gene end by 3 bases; junction bases not matched to a gene: 10.

This clonotype has ten or more counts. The rearrangement joins TRBV12-3 or TRBV12-4 to TRBJ2-3, with D unresolved. CDR3 size: 15 residues. The V end was cut by 6 bases, the J end by 2 bases, with 15 bases between. The DNA for the CDR3 is TGTGCCAGCAGCCCCAAGGGTCGGCCCACAGATACGCAGTATTTT. It codes for CASSPKGRPTDTQYF.

This clonotype was observed many times. The chain has TRBV5-4 and TRBJ1-6, with TRBD1 as a possible D gene (5 bases). Between the trimmed V and J ends, which lost 1 base and 0 bases, there was a span of 14 bases. CDR3 length equals 18 residues. Germline CDR1 and CDR2: SGHNT and YYREEE (reference sequence). The CDR3 loop is CASSLPGTPSSYNSPLHF. DNA for the CDR3: TGTGCCAGCAGCTTGCCCGGGACCCCGAGCTCCTATAATTCACCCCTCCACTTT. Full variable domain (outside the CDR3, taken from reference TRBV5-4 and TRBJ1-6): ETGVTQSPTHLIKTRGQQVTLRCSSQSGHNTVSWYQQALGQGPQFIFQYYREEENGRGNFPPRFSGLQFPNYSSELNVNALELDDSALYLCASSLPGTPSSYNSPLHFGNGTRLTVT.

Note on this clonotype: A much larger clone differs by one base, so this may be a read error. Here the CDR3 omits its conserved ending phenylalanine or tryptophan, so a read error is the likely source. The V and J genes are TRBV5-1 and TRBJ1-6; the D is unclear. The CDR3 covers 17 residues. The V end was cut by 3 bases, the J end by 0 bases, with 13 bases between. Germline values: CDR1 SGHRS, CDR2 YFSETQ. The CDR3 reads CASSSLRIGSYNSPLHL. The CDR3 nucleotides are TGCGCCAGCAGCTCCTTGAGGATCGGCTCCTATAATTCACCCCTCCACCTT.

This clonotype occurred a few times. The chain carries TRBV6-6 and TRBJ2-3, with a weak D call TRBD1 (6 bases). The ends were cut back, 5 bases at V and 4 bases at J, with 16 bases in the middle. CDR3 size: 15 residues. Germline-derived CDR1 and CDR2 are MNHNY and SVGAGI (reference sequence). The CDR3 bases are TGTGCCAGCAGTCACGCACAGGGTTACTCAGATACGCAGTATTTT. It encodes CASSHAQGYSDTQYF.

This clonotype was recorded many times. V gene TRBV5-1 combines with J gene TRBJ2-1, with TRBD2 as a possible D gene (6 bases). Trimming took 0 bases from V and 3 from J, leaving 10 bases between them. Germline CDR1 is SGHRS and CDR2 is YFSETQ. The CDR3 loop spans 15 amino acids. This CDR3 is CASSLDGTLYNEQFF. The CDR3 nucleotides read TGCGCCAGCAGCTTGGACGGGACTCTCTACAATGAGCAGTTCTTC.

In its sample, this clonotype was seen many times. The chain joins TRBV7-8 to TRBJ1-5; D might be TRBD1 (5 bases). Trimming took off 5 bases at V and 9 bases at J, with 23 bases between the two ends. This CDR3 is 16 amino acids long. The germline gives CDR1 SGHVS, CDR2 FQNEAQ. The CDR3: CASSTPTAELQWPQHF. DNA for the CDR3: TGTGCCAGCAGCACCCCGACAGCGGAGTTACAATGGCCCCAGCATTTT. Full variable domain (rest looked up from reference TRBV7-8 and TRBJ1-5): GAGVSQSPRYKVAKRGQDVALRCDPISGHVSLFWYQQALGQGPEFLTYFQNEAQLDKSGLPSDRFFAERPEGSVSTLKIQRTQQEDSAVYLCASSTPTAELQWPQHFGDGTRLSIL.

This clonotype came up many times. The chain recombines TRBV29-1 with TRBJ1-5, with no clear D. Germline values: CDR1 SQVTM, CDR2 ANQGSEA. The V end was cut by 4 bases, the J end by 1 base, with 8 bases between. The CDR3 length is 13 residues. The CDR3 DNA reads as TGCAGCGTTGCGGACGGCAGCAATCAGCCCCAGCATTTT. As protein: CSVADGSNQPQHF.

V gene TRBV20-1 combines with J gene TRBJ2-3; maybe TRBD2 (6 bases). Germline CDR1 is DFQATT and CDR2 is SNEGSKA (reference sequence). V was cut by 0 bases and J by 5 bases, with 18 bases left in between. The CDR3 has 16 amino acids. DNA for the CDR3: TGCAGTGCTAGAGATCTCCTGCGGGGTCTCAGAGATACGCAGTATTTT. This encodes CSARDLLRGLRDTQYF.

This clonotype is deemed medium-sized. V gene TRBV6-1 combines with J gene TRBJ2-3; D tentatively fits TRBD1 or TRBD2 (6 bases each). Germline lookup yields CDR1 MNHNS and CDR2 SASEGT. This CDR3 is built from 15 residues. V was pared by 7 bases and J by 4 bases, with 18 bases between. As DNA, the CDR3 is TGTGCCAGCATTTCGGGGGTGGAGGGGGCAGATACGCAGTATTTT. This sequence encodes CASISGVEGADTQYF.

Concerning this clonotype itself: Being one base from a much bigger clone, this may be a read error. The chain is built from TRBV18 and TRBJ2-7; D tentatively fits TRBD1 or TRBD2 (5 bases each). From germline, CDR1 is KGHSH and CDR2 LQKENI. This CDR3 comprises 14 residues. V gave up 8 bases and J gave up 7 bases, with 21 bases separating them. The CDR3 coding sequence is TGTGCCAGCCCACTACGGGACCTACCCTCGGAGCAGTACTTC. Translated: CASPLRDLPSEQYF.

This clonotype appeared many times. The chain carries TRBV2 and TRBJ2-1; a possible D gene is TRBD2 (5 bases). The V end was cut by 4 bases, the J end by 8 bases, with 18 bases between. Germline lookup yields CDR1 SNHLY and CDR2 FYNNEI. The CDR3 contains 15 residues. The DNA for the CDR3 is TGTGCCAGCAGTGTGCTGGGGAGTCCCTTAGATGAGCAGTTCTTC. Amino acids: CASSVLGSPLDEQFF.

The table lists this clonotype with many counts. This chain uses TRBV10-3 with TRBJ2-5; 7 bases are a match to TRBD1. J gave up 4 bases and V 6 bases, and 5 bases lay outside the gene matches. The CDR3 is 13 amino acids. Looked up from germline, CDR1 is ENHRY and CDR2 is SYGVKD. CDR3 coding DNA: TGTGCCATCAGGGGACAGAATGGAGAGACCCAGTACTTC. Translation: CAIRGQNGETQYF.

This clonotype came up many times. The chain has TRBV30 and TRBJ1-3; no firm D call. V lost 0 bases and J lost 2, with 8 bases in between. The germline gives CDR1 GTSNPN, CDR2 SVGIG (reference sequence). The CDR3 is 14 amino acids. CDR3 loop: CAWSVGEAGNTIYF. CDR3 nucleotide sequence: TGTGCCTGGAGTGTAGGCGAAGCTGGAAACACCATATATTTT. The full variable domain, completed using reference TRBV30 and TRBJ1-3, is SQTIHQWPATLVQPVGSPLSLECTVEGTSNPNLYWYRQAAGRGLQLLFYSVGIGQISSEVPQNLSASRPQDRQFILSSKKLLLSDSGFYLCAWSVGEAGNTIYFGEGSWLTVV.

V and J are TRBV7-9 and TRBJ2-5, with 9 positions matching TRBD2. The CDR3 has 15 residues. J gave up 5 bases and V 5 bases, and 9 bases lay outside the gene matches. Germline values: CDR1 SEHNR, CDR2 FQNEAQ (reference sequence). The DNA for the CDR3 is TGTGCCAGCAGCAGAGACGGGACTAGCTGGGAGACCCAGTACTTC. Translation: CASSRDGTSWETQYF.

This clonotype was recorded at least ten times. This chain uses TRBV7-9 with TRBJ2-3; perhaps TRBD1 as D (6 bases). Trimming removed 9 bases at V and 1 base at J, with 11 bases between. This CDR3 is built from 13 residues. CDR1 is SEHNR and CDR2 is FQNEAQ in the germline V gene (reference sequence). CDR3 residues: CASRDTRTDTQYF. The CDR3 DNA is TGTGCCAGTCGGGACACCCGCACAGATACGCAGTATTTT.

This clonotype was counted many times. V usage is TRBV20-1 and J usage is TRBJ1-1; 8 bases map to TRBD1. Per germline, CDR1 DFQATT and CDR2 SNEGSKA (reference sequence). There are 13 residues in the CDR3. The ends lost 5 bases at V and 1 base at J; junction bases unmatched: 3. The CDR3 DNA reads as TGCAGTGCTCCGGGACAGGCGAACACTGAAGCTTTCTTT. Translated, it gives CSAPGQANTEAFF.

This rearrangement joins TRBV3-1 to TRBJ2-6; D is ambiguous. The CDR3 contains 18 residues. V lost 4 bases and J lost 2, with 18 bases in between. In germline, CDR1 is LGHDT, CDR2 YNNKEL (reference sequence). CDR3 in DNA: TGTGCCAGCAGCCCGTACATGGTAGGAGTGACTGGGGCCAACGTCCTGACTTTC. Residues: CASSPYMVGVTGANVLTF.

This clonotype was counted at least ten times. The rearrangement links TRBV4-1 to TRBJ2-3, with 15 bases aligning to TRBD2. Germline-derived CDR1 and CDR2 are MGHRA and YSYEKL. V lost 3 bases, J lost 2 bases, and 9 bases stayed unmatched. This CDR3 has 19 amino acids. In DNA, the CDR3 is TGCGCCAGCAGCCAGCGGACTAGCGGGGGGGCCCGGGTCACAGATACGCAGTATTTT. It specifies CASSQRTSGGARVTDTQYF.

This clonotype came up many times. The rearrangement joins TRBV7-3 to TRBJ2-1, with D tentatively TRBD2 (5 bases). Between the trimmed V and J ends, which lost 0 bases and 3 bases, there was a span of 6 bases. The V gene's germline CDR1 is SGHTA and CDR2 FQGTGA. The length of the CDR3 is 14 residues. CDR3 in DNA: TGTGCCAGCAGCTTAACTGGGAGCTACAATGAGCAGTTCTTC. Translation: CASSLTGSYNEQFF.

At least ten counts were recorded for this clonotype. The chain employs TRBV7-2 and TRBJ2-3; TRBD2 agrees at 8 bases. The CDR3 has 12 residues. V lost 3 bases, J lost 10 bases, and 3 bases stayed unmatched. CDR1 SGHTA and CDR2 FQGNSA come from the germline V gene. CDR3 amino acids: CASSFSGEAQYF. In DNA form, the CDR3 reads TGTGCCAGCAGCTTTAGCGGGGAAGCGCAGTATTTT.

The rearrangement joins TRBV11-2 to TRBJ2-2; D not certain. CDR3 length equals 13 residues. CDR1 and CDR2 from the germline V gene are SGHAT and FQNNGV. Trimming removed 3 bases at V and 0 bases at J, with 2 bases between. The CDR3 DNA reads as TGTGCCAGCAGCTTCGCGAACACCGGGGAGCTGTTTTTT. Residues: CASSFANTGELFF. Drawing the rest from reference TRBV11-2 and TRBJ2-2, the complete variable domain is EAGVAQSPRYKIIEKRQSVAFWCNPISGHATLYWYQQILGQGPKLLIQFQNNGVVDDSQLPKDRFSAERLKGVDSTLKIQPAKLEDSAVYLCASSFANTGELFFGEGSRLTVL.

The chain employs TRBV3-1 and TRBJ2-2; tentative D call: TRBD2 (6 bases). The CDR3 has 18 residues. The V and J ends lost 0 bases and 0 bases respectively, with 14 bases between them. Per the germline V gene, CDR1 is LGHDT and CDR2 is YNNKEL (reference sequence). CDR3 sequence reads: CASSQDVRLATNTGELFF. For the CDR3, the DNA is TGTGCCAGCAGCCAAGATGTTCGGCTAGCGACGAACACCGGGGAGCTGTTTTTT.

There are many counts of this clonotype. V and J are TRBV20-1 and TRBJ2-1, with TRBD1 matching 7 bases. In germline, CDR1 is DFQATT, CDR2 SNEGSKA (reference sequence). The CDR3 runs 13 residues. Trimming cost V 1 base and J 6 bases; bases outside gene matches: 3. This chain's CDR3 is CSARGGQINEQFF. CDR3 bases: TGCAGTGCTAGAGGGGGACAGATCAATGAGCAGTTCTTC.

This clonotype was counted many times. The chain combines TRBV11-2 with TRBJ2-7; D perhaps matches TRBD1 (6 bases). The CDR3 consists of 13 residues. Trimming shortened V by 2 bases and J by 2 bases, and 7 bases separated the two germline ends. Germline V gives CDR1 SGHAT, CDR2 FQNNGV. The DNA of the CDR3 is TGTGCCAGCAGCTTAACAGGGACCTACGAGCAGTACTTC. As protein: CASSLTGTYEQYF.

In its sample, this clonotype was seen many times. The rearrangement links TRBV6-5 to TRBJ1-2; no reliable D call. Per the germline V gene, CDR1 is MNHEY and CDR2 is SVGAGI. The length of the CDR3 is 14 residues. V was pared by 7 bases and J by 7 bases, with 19 bases between. As DNA, the CDR3 is TGTGCCAGCACCACCTCTACTGTCGGGCGTGGCTACACCTTC. Amino acid sequence: CASTTSTVGRGYTF.